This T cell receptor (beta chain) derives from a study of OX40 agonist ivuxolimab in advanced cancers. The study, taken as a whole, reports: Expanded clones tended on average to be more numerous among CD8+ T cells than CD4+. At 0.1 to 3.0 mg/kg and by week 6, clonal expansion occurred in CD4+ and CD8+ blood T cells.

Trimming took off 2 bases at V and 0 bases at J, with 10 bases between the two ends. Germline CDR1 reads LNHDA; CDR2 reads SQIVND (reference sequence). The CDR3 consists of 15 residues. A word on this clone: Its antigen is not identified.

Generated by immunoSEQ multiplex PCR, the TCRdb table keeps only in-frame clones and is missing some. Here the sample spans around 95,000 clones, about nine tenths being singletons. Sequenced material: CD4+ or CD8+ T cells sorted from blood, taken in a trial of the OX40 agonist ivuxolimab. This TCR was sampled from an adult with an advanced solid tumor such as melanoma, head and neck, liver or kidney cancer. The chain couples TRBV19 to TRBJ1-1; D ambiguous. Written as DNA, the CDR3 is TGTGCCAGTAGTATAATTTGGGTGATGAACACTGAAGCTTTCTTT. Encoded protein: CASSIIWVMNTEAFF.